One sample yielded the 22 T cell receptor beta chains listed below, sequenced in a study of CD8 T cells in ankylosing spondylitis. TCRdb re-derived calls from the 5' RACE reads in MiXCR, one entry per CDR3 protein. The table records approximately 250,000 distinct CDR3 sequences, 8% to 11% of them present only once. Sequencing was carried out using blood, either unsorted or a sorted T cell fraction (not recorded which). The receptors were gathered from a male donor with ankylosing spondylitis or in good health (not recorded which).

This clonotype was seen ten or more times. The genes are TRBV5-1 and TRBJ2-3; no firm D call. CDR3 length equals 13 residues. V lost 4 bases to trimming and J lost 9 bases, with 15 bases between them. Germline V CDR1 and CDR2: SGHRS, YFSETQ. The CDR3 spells CASSPRYGETQYF. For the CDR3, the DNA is TGCGCCAGCAGCCCCCGGTATGGGGAAACGCAGTATTTT.

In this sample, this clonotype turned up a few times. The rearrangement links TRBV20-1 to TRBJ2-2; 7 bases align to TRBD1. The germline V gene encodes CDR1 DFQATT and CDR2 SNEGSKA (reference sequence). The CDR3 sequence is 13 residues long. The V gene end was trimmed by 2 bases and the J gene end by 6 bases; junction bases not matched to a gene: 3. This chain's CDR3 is CSARRTGAGELFF. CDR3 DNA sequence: TGCAGTGCTAGAAGGACAGGAGCCGGGGAGCTGTTTTTT.

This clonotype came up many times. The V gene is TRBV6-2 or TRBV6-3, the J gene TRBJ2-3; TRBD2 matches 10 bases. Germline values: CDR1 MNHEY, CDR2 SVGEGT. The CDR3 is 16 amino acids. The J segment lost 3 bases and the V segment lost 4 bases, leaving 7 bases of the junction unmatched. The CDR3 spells CASSSGAGGPTDTQYF. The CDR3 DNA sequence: TGTGCCAGCAGTTCCGGAGCGGGAGGGCCGACAGATACGCAGTATTTT.

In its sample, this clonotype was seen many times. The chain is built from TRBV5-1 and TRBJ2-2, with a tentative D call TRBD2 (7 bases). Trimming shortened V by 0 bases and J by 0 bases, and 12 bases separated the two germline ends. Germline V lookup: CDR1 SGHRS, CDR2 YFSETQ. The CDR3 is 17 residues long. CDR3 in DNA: TGCGCCAGCAGCTTGGTTGGCGGGGGCGCGAACACCGGGGAGCTGTTTTTT. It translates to CASSLVGGGANTGELFF.

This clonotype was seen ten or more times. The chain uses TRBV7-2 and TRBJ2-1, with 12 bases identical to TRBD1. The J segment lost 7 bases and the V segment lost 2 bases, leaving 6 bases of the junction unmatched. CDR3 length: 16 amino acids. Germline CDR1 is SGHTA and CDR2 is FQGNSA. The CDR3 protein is CASSLNPGQGANEQFF. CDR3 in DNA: TGTGCCAGCAGCTTAAATCCGGGACAGGGGGCAAATGAGCAGTTCTTC. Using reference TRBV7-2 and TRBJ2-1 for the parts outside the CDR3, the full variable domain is GAGVSQSPSNKVTEKGKDVELRCDPISGHTALYWYRQSLGQGLEFLIYFQGNSAPDKSGLPSDRFSAERTGGSVSTLTIQRTQQEDSAVYLCASSLNPGQGANEQFFGPGTRLTVL.

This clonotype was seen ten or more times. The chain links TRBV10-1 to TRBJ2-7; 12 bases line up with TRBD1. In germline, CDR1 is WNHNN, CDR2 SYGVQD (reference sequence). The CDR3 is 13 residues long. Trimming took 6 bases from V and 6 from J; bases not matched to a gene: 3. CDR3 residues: CASRGTGGSEQYF. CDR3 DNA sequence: TGCGCCAGCAGAGGGACAGGGGGCTCCGAGCAGTACTTC.

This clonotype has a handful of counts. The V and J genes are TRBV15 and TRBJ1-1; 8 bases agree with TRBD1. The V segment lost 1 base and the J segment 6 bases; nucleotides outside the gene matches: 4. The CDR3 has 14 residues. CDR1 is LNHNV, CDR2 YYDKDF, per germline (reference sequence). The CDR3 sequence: CATSRGQGISEAFF. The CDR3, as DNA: TGTGCCACCAGCAGAGGACAGGGGATATCTGAAGCTTTCTTT.

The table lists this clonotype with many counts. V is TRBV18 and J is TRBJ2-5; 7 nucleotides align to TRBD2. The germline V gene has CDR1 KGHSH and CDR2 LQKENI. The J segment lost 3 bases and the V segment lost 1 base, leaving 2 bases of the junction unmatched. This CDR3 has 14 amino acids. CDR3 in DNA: TGTGCCAGCTCACCACGGGGGGGTGAAGAGACCCAGTACTTC. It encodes CASSPRGGEETQYF. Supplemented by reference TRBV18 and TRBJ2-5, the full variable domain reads NAGVMQNPRHLVRRRGQEARLRCSPMKGHSHVYWYRQLPEEGLKFMVYLQKENIIDESGMPKERFSAEFPKEGPSILRIQQVVRGDSAAYFCASSPRGGEETQYFGPGTRLLVL.

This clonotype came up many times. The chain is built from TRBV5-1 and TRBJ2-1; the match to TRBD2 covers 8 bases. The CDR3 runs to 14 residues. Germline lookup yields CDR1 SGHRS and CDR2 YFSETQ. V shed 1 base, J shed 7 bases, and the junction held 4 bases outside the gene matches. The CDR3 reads CASSLNGRENEQFF. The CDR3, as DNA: TGCGCCAGCAGCTTGAACGGGAGGGAGAATGAGCAGTTCTTC.

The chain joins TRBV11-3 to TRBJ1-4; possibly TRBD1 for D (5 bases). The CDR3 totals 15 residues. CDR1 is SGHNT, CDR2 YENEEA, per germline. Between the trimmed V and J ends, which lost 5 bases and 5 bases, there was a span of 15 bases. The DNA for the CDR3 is TGTGCCAGCAGCCCAGACAGTGCTCGCAATGAAAAACTGTTTTTT. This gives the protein CASSPDSARNEKLFF.

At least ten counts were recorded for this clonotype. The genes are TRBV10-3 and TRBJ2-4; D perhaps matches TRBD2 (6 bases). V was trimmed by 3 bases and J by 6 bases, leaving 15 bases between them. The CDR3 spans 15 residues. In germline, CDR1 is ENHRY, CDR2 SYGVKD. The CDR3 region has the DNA TGTGCCATCAGTGACCCGACTAGGCTTGGAAACATTCAGTACTTC. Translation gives CAISDPTRLGNIQYF.

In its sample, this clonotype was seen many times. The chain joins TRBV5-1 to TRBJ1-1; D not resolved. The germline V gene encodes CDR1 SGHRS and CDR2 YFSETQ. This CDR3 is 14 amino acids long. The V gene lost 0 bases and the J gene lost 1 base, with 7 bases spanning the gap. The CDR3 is CASSLGPSNTEAFF. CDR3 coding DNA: TGCGCCAGCAGCTTGGGGCCGTCGAACACTGAAGCTTTCTTT.

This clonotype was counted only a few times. CDR3 sequence reads: CASSLARIAGVDNEQFF. The CDR3 bases are TGCGCCAGCAGCTTGGCCAGGATAGCGGGGGTCGACAATGAGCAGTTCTTC. V and J are TRBV5-1 and TRBJ2-1, with TRBD2 matching 9 bases. This CDR3 comprises 17 residues. Germline lookup yields CDR1 SGHRS and CDR2 YFSETQ. J lost 5 bases, V lost 0 bases, and 9 bases had no gene match.

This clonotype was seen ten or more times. The CDR3 region is CASSLDWPEGGEGQYF. The DNA of the CDR3 is TGTGCCAGCAGCTTAGACTGGCCAGAGGGTGGGGAAGGGCAGTATTTT. V gene TRBV7-2 combines with J gene TRBJ2-3; maybe TRBD2 (5 bases). V was trimmed by 1 base and J by 11 bases, leaving 22 bases between them. CDR3 size: 16 residues. Germline V gene lookup returns CDR1 SGHTA and CDR2 FQGNSA.

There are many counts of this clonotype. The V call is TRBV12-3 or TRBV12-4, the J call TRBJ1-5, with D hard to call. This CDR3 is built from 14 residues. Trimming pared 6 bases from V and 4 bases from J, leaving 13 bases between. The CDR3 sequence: CASRLSHGNQPQHF. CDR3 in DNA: TGTGCCAGCAGACTCTCACACGGGAATCAGCCCCAGCATTTT.

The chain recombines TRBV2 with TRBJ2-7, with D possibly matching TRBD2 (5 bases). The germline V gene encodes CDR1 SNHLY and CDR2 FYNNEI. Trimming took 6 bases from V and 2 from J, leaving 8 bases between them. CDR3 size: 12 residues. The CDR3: CASRAETYEQYF. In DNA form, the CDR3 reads TGTGCCAGCAGAGCGGAGACCTACGAGCAGTACTTC.

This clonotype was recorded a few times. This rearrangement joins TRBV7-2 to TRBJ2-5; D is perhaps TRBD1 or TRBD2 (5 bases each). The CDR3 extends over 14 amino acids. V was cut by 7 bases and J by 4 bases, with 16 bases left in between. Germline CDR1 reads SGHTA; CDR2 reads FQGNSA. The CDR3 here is CASTPAPGRETQYF. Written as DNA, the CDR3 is TGTGCCAGCACCCCCGCCCCAGGGAGAGAGACCCAGTACTTC.

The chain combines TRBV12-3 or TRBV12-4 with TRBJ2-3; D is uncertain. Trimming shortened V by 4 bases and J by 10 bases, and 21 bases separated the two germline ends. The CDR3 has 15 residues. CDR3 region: CASSSPGPGGGAQYF. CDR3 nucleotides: TGTGCCAGCAGTTCCCCCGGGCCAGGCGGCGGTGCGCAGTATTTT.

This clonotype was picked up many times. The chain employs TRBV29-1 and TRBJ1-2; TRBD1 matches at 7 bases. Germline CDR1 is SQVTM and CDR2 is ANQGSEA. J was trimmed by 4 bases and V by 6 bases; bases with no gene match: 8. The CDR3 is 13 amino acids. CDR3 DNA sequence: TGCAGCGTACTAGACAGGGCGGCCTATGGCTACACCTTC. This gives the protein CSVLDRAAYGYTF.

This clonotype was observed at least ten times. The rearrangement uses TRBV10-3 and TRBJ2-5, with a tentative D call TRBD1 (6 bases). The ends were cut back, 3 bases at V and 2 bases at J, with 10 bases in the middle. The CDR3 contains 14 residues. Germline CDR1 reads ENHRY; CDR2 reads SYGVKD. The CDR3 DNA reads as TGTGCCATCAGTGAAGGGCAGGGGCAAGAGACCCAGTACTTC. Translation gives CAISEGQGQETQYF.

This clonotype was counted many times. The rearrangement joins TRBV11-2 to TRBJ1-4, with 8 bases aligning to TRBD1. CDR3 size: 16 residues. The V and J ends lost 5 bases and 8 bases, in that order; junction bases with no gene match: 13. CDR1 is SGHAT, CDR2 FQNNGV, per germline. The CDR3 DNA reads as TGTGCCAGCAGCCCGACCATCGGACAGGGTAGCGAAAAACTGTTTTTT. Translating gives CASSPTIGQGSEKLFF.

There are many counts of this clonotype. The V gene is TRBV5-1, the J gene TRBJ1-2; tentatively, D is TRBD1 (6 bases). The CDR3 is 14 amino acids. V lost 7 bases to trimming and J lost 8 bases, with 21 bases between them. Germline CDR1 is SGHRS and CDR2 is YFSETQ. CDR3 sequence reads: CASSPTQGIPGYTF. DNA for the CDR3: TGCGCCAGCTCCCCAACACAGGGAATTCCAGGCTACACCTTC.